Following are 10 T cell receptor beta chains from one sample sequenced in a study of CD8 T cells in Susac syndrome. Random-hexamer reverse transcription was applied to roughly 0.5 to 1 ug RNA. TCRdb re-analysed the immunoSEQ multiplex PCR reads in MiXCR, keeping a single row per CDR3 protein. In the table there are 250,000 to 300,000 distinct CDR3 sequences, around 91% of which are singletons. The material sequenced was CD8+ T cells from PBMCs. The receptors here all came from a human donor with multiple sclerosis.

The V call is TRBV19, the J call TRBJ2-1, with D perhaps TRBD2 (7 bases). The CDR3 runs to 17 residues. V was shortened by 7 bases and J by 4 bases, with 23 bases between the two germline ends. Germline assignment: CDR1 LNHDA and CDR2 SQIVND (reference sequence). The chain's CDR3 is CASNGEGEGAMYNEQFF. In nucleotides, the CDR3 is TGTGCCAGTAACGGGGAGGGGGAAGGGGCAATGTACAATGAGCAGTTCTTC.

This clonotype has just a few counts. V usage is TRBV9 and J usage is TRBJ2-7; D may be TRBD2 (6 bases). Germline V gene lookup returns CDR1 SGDLS and CDR2 YYNGEE. The CDR3 extends over 14 amino acids. The germline V and J ends were trimmed by 0 bases and 5 bases, with 12 bases remaining between them. CDR3 region: CASSVGPGGDEQYF. DNA for the CDR3: TGTGCCAGCAGCGTAGGACCCGGAGGGGACGAGCAGTACTTC. Filled out from reference TRBV9 and TRBJ2-7, the complete variable domain reads DSGVTQTPKHLITATGQRVTLRCSPRSGDLSVYWYQQSLDQGLQFLIQYYNGEERAKGNILERFSAQQFPDLHSELNLSSLELGDSALYFCASSVGPGGDEQYFGPGTRLTVT.

V usage is TRBV5-1 and J usage is TRBJ2-2; possible D gene TRBD1, 6 bases. Germline CDR1 is SGHRS and CDR2 is YFSETQ. This CDR3 region has 14 residues. The V end was cut by 3 bases, the J end by 6 bases, with 12 bases between. The CDR3 region is CASSSIEGAGELFF. The CDR3 bases are TGCGCCAGCAGCTCGATCGAGGGGGCCGGGGAGCTGTTTTTT.

The rearrangement links TRBV27 to TRBJ2-6; D gene ambiguous. This CDR3 region has 20 residues. The germline V gene encodes CDR1 MNHEY and CDR2 SMNVEV (reference sequence). V gave up 0 bases and J gave up 0 bases, with 18 bases separating them. The CDR3, as DNA: TGTGCCAGCAGTTTATCGATTATTAGGCAATCCCCCTCTGGGGCCAACGTCCTGACTTTC. Translation gives CASSLSIIRQSPSGANVLTF.

The chain joins TRBV9 to TRBJ1-2; D ambiguous. The CDR3 spans 12 residues. V was pared by 4 bases and J by 6 bases, with 10 bases between. Germline V gives CDR1 SGDLS, CDR2 YYNGEE. Written as DNA, the CDR3 is TGTGCCAGCAGCCCCCCTTTGGATGGCTACACCTTC. Amino acid sequence: CASSPPLDGYTF. The whole variable domain, filled in from reference TRBV9 and TRBJ1-2, reads DSGVTQTPKHLITATGQRVTLRCSPRSGDLSVYWYQQSLDQGLQFLIQYYNGEERAKGNILERFSAQQFPDLHSELNLSSLELGDSALYFCASSPPLDGYTFGSGTRLTVV.

The CDR3 nucleotides read TGTGCCAGTAGTACCAAAGGCTCCGAGCAGTACTTC. Translation: CASSTKGSEQYF. This chain joins TRBV19 and TRBJ2-7; D call uncertain. Germline values: CDR1 LNHDA, CDR2 SQIVND (reference sequence). Trimming shortened V by 4 bases and J by 6 bases, and 10 bases separated the two germline ends. The CDR3 extends over 12 amino acids. Filled out from reference TRBV19 and TRBJ2-7, the complete variable domain reads DGGITQSPKYLFRKEGQNVTLSCEQNLNHDAMYWYRQDPGQGLRLIYYSQIVNDFQKGDIAEGYSVSREKKESFPLTVTSAQKNPTAFYLCASSTKGSEQYFGPGTRLTVT.

This sequence joins TRBV9 and TRBJ1-2; TRBD1 matches 12 bases. CDR3 length: 18 amino acids. Losses at the gene ends were 4 bases for V and 6 bases for J; bases not matched to a gene: 16. CDR1 is SGDLS, CDR2 YYNGEE, per germline. CDR3 sequence reads: CASSKRGTGGVGANGYTF. The CDR3 nucleotides read TGTGCCAGCAGCAAGCGGGGGACAGGGGGCGTGGGCGCCAATGGCTACACCTTC.

This chain links TRBV5-1 with TRBJ2-7, with D possibly matching TRBD1 (5 bases). CDR1 SGHRS and CDR2 YFSETQ come from the germline V gene. The CDR3 has 14 residues. V lost 3 bases to trimming and J lost 4 bases, with 14 bases between them. The CDR3 loop reads CASSSSQGPYEQYF. As DNA, the CDR3 is TGCGCCAGCAGCTCGTCCCAGGGTCCTTACGAGCAGTACTTC. Based on the CDR3 plus reference TRBV5-1 and TRBJ2-7, the full variable domain is KAGVTQTPRYLIKTRGQQVTLSCSPISGHRSVSWYQQTPGQGLQFLFEYFSETQRNKGNFPGRFSGRQFSNSRSEMNVSTLELGDSALYLCASSSSQGPYEQYFGPGTRLTVT.

The gene calls are TRBV10-3 and TRBJ2-6, with D tentatively TRBD2 (6 bases). V shed 7 bases and J shed 1 base, with 14 bases lying between them. Germline CDR1 is ENHRY and CDR2 is SYGVKD. The CDR3 extends over 16 amino acids. The CDR3 sequence: CAIMGGITSGANVLTF. DNA of the CDR3: TGTGCCATCATGGGAGGAATCACATCTGGGGCCAACGTCCTGACTTTC.

V is TRBV12-3 or TRBV12-4 and J is TRBJ2-2, with TRBD1 matching over 9 bases. V lost 6 bases and J lost 2; bases outside the gene matches: 13. The CDR3 consists of 18 residues. The CDR3 region has the DNA TGTGCCAGCAGATTATCACAGGGGGCGCGGATAAACACCGGGGAGCTGTTTTTT. It yields the protein CASRLSQGARINTGELFF.